This is a list of T cell receptor beta chains from one sample in a study of cytomegalovirus exposure and HLA in healthy donors. The repertoire was sequenced with immunoSEQ multiplex PCR; TCRdb's copy has only in-frame clones and lacks some. The sample gives about 210,000 clones, roughly 80% of which show up once; 6% is in the top ten. The material sequenced was PBMCs. The receptors here all came from a man aged 40-55 years in good health and CMV-seropositive. Both conserved end residues are part of each CDR3. The D gene is left open where the match is weak. Part of the rows lack a size; the others show once, few, many or a class for expanded clones.

clone_size j_call d_call v_call cdr3_aa cdr3_nt
NA TRBJ2-6 NA TRBV7-3 CASSSRSGANVLTF TGTGCCAGCAGCTCCCGCTCTGGGGCCAACGTCCTGACTTTC
NA TRBJ2-7 NA TRBV11-2 CASSLGRTYEQYF TGTGCCAGCAGCTTAGGCAGGACCTACGAGCAGTACTTC
NA TRBJ2-2 TRBD1 TRBV5-8 CASSLERGRWELFF TGTGCCAGCAGCTTGGAGAGGGGGCGATGGGAGCTGTTTTTT
NA TRBJ2-3 NA TRBV11-3 CASSFLGRTDTQYF TGTGCCAGCAGCTTTCTAGGGAGGACAGATACGCAGTATTTT
once TRBJ2-6 NA TRBV11-3 CASSPFSGANVLTF TGTGCCAGCAGCCCATTCTCTGGGGCCAACGTCCTGACTTTC
NA TRBJ2-7 NA TRBV7-6 CASSQQGSYEQYF TGTGCCAGCAGCCAACAGGGATCCTACGAGCAGTACTTC
NA TRBJ2-2 TRBD2 TRBV11-2 CASTLAGGVGTGELFF TGTGCCAGCACCTTGGCGGGGGGAGTAGGCACCGGGGAGCTGTTTTTT
NA TRBJ2-2 TRBD2 TRBV10-1 CASSDSPGLAGGNTGELFF TGCGCCAGCAGTGATTCCCCGGGACTAGCGGGCGGGAACACCGGGGAGCTGTTTTTT
NA TRBJ2-1 TRBD2 TRBV27 CASSGTSAFGSYNEQFF TGTGCCAGCAGTGGGACTAGCGCATTCGGCTCCTACAATGAGCAGTTCTTC
NA TRBJ2-5 TRBD2 TRBV29-1 CSAGTSDETQYF TGCAGCGCCGGGACTAGCGATGAGACCCAGTACTTC
few TRBJ2-7 TRBD2 TRBV7-9 CASSQGLAGRYEQYF TGTGCCAGCAGTCAGGGACTAGCGGGACGCTACGAGCAGTACTTC
NA TRBJ1-1 NA TRBV5-4 CASSLESRAGAEAFF TGTGCCAGCAGCTTGGAATCTCGGGCAGGGGCTGAAGCTTTCTTT
NA TRBJ2-6 NA TRBV7-9 CASSSHRVGANVLTF TGTGCCAGCAGCTCCCACAGGGTCGGGGCCAACGTCCTGACTTTC
NA TRBJ2-2 NA TRBV7-6 CASSPGGGSNTGELFF TGTGCCAGCAGCCCTGGCGGCGGTTCTAACACCGGGGAGCTGTTTTTT
NA TRBJ2-1 TRBD2 TRBV6-5 CASRGTSGENEQFF TGTGCCAGCAGAGGGACTAGCGGTGAAAATGAGCAGTTCTTC
NA TRBJ2-7 TRBD2 TRBV5-1 CASSGSGTSYEQYF TGCGCCAGCAGCGGTAGCGGGACCTCCTACGAGCAGTACTTC
NA TRBJ2-1 TRBD1 TRBV6-5 CASSSLGTGASNEQFF TGTGCCAGCAGTTCCCTCGGGACAGGTGCCAGTAATGAGCAGTTCTTC
few TRBJ2-5 TRBD2 TRBV5-1 CASSPGLAQETQYF TGCGCCAGCAGCCCCGGACTAGCCCAAGAGACCCAGTACTTC
once TRBJ2-1 TRBD2 TRBV4-1 CASSPGTSLNEQFF TGCGCCAGCAGCCCCGGGACTAGTCTCAATGAGCAGTTCTTC
NA TRBJ2-2 NA TRBV7-7 CASSRNRAGELFF TGTGCTAGCAGCCGCAACAGGGCCGGGGAGCTGTTTTTT
NA TRBJ2-3 NA TRBV4-2 CASSQTRATQYF TGTGCCAGCAGCCAAACTAGAGCTACGCAGTATTTT
NA TRBJ1-2 TRBD1 TRBV2 CASKRQGTYYGYTF TGTGCCAGCAAAAGACAGGGGACTTACTATGGCTACACCTTC
once TRBJ2-2 NA TRBV11-3 CASSLGGWSGELFF TGTGCCAGCAGCTTAGGCGGATGGAGCGGGGAGCTGTTTTTT
NA TRBJ1-1 NA TRBV19 CASSIERTAGGLNTEAFF TGTGCCAGTAGTATAGAAAGGACGGCCGGAGGCTTGAACACTGAAGCTTTCTTT
NA TRBJ1-1 NA TRBV7-9 CASSLAGQGAFF TGTGCCAGCAGCTTAGCGGGGCAGGGTGCTTTCTTT
NA TRBJ2-2 TRBD2 TRBV10-3 CAISGEGTGELFF TGTGCCATCAGTGGGGAGGGGACCGGGGAGCTGTTTTTT
NA TRBJ2-1 TRBD2 TRBV7-9 CASSLTSGYNEQFF TGTGCCAGCAGCTTGACTAGCGGTTACAATGAGCAGTTCTTC
NA TRBJ1-1 NA TRBV18 CASSPPAGEGTEAFF TGTGCCAGCTCACCCCCGGCAGGGGAGGGAACTGAAGCTTTCTTT
few TRBJ1-5 TRBD1 TRBV19 CASSIWTGDQPQHF TGTGCCAGTAGTATCTGGACAGGTGATCAGCCCCAGCATTTT
NA TRBJ1-5 TRBD1 TRBV7-9 CASSSWDRGQNQPQHF TGTGCCAGCAGCTCTTGGGACAGGGGACAGAATCAGCCCCAGCATTTT
NA TRBJ2-1 NA TRBV9 CASSQSSSEQFF TGTGCCAGCAGCCAATCTAGCAGCGAGCAGTTCTTC
NA TRBJ1-2 NA TRBV9 CASSVEGGRGSGYTF TGTGCCAGCAGCGTAGAGGGGGGGCGAGGTTCTGGCTACACCTTC
NA TRBJ2-2 TRBD1 TRBV11-3 CAISDRVSTGELFF TGTGCCATCTCCGACAGGGTCTCTACCGGGGAGCTGTTTTTT
NA TRBJ1-2 TRBD1 TRBV19 CASSIGTDYGYTF TGTGCCAGTAGTATCGGGACAGACTATGGCTACACCTTC
few TRBJ2-5 NA TRBV10-3 CAISEQLVPQETQYF TGTGCCATCAGTGAGCAGCTAGTCCCGCAAGAGACCCAGTACTTC
NA TRBJ2-7 TRBD2 TRBV7-9 CASSRGLDPTGEQYF TGTGCCAGCAGCCGCGGACTAGACCCAACGGGCGAGCAGTACTTC
NA TRBJ2-6 TRBD1 TRBV4-1 CASSHEQGAGANVLTF TGCGCCAGCAGCCACGAACAGGGGGCTGGGGCCAACGTCCTGACTTTC
NA TRBJ2-7 NA TRBV5-1 CASSFSLDRSVQQYF TGCGCCAGCAGCTTTTCCTTAGATAGGAGCGTGCAGCAGTACTTC
NA TRBJ2-1 NA TRBV7-9 CASSLTVPGLPLNYNEQFF TGTGCCAGCAGCTTAACAGTCCCGGGACTTCCCCTTAACTACAATGAGCAGTTCTTC
NA TRBJ2-5 TRBD2 TRBV11-3 CASSTGTSGSGETQYF TGTGCCAGCAGCACTGGGACTAGCGGGAGTGGGGAGACCCAGTACTTC
NA TRBJ2-5 NA TRBV5-4 CASSSGPRGYQETQYF TGTGCCAGCAGCTCCGGACCACGAGGGTACCAAGAGACCCAGTACTTC
NA TRBJ1-2 TRBD1 TRBV11-2 CASSPVGTGMYYGYTF TGTGCCAGCAGCCCAGTCGGGACAGGGATGTATTATGGCTACACCTTC
NA TRBJ1-4 NA TRBV9 CASGTRGGSNEKLFF TGTGCCAGCGGCACCCGAGGAGGGTCGAATGAAAAACTGTTTTTT
NA TRBJ1-6 NA TRBV7-9 CASSQDRFNSPLHF TGTGCCAGCAGCCAAGACAGATTCAATTCACCCCTCCACTTT
NA TRBJ2-1 TRBD1 TRBV19 CASNLGDRAYNEQFF TGTGCCAGTAATCTGGGGGACAGAGCTTACAATGAGCAGTTCTTC
NA TRBJ2-2 NA TRBV14 CASSHFGGTGELFF TGTGCCAGCAGCCATTTCGGGGGAACCGGGGAGCTGTTTTTT
once TRBJ2-1 TRBD2 TRBV29-1 CSVAGTSGNDEQFF TGCAGCGTTGCGGGGACTAGCGGGAATGATGAGCAGTTCTTC
NA TRBJ2-5 TRBD2 TRBV15 CATSRGGRTSGWETQYF TGTGCCACCAGCAGAGGCGGTCGGACTAGCGGGTGGGAGACCCAGTACTTC
once TRBJ2-5 TRBD2 TRBV7-9 CASSLAGGLAGGETQYF TGTGCCAGCAGCTTAGCAGGGGGACTAGCGGGAGGAGAGACCCAGTACTTC
NA TRBJ2-6 TRBD2 TRBV9 CASSVLSGIVSGANVLTF TGTGCCAGCAGCGTACTAAGCGGGATTGTTTCTGGGGCCAACGTCCTGACTTTC
NA TRBJ2-7 TRBD2 TRBV5-1 CASSVGEPREGEQYF TGCGCCAGCAGCGTCGGGGAGCCTCGGGAGGGCGAGCAGTACTTC